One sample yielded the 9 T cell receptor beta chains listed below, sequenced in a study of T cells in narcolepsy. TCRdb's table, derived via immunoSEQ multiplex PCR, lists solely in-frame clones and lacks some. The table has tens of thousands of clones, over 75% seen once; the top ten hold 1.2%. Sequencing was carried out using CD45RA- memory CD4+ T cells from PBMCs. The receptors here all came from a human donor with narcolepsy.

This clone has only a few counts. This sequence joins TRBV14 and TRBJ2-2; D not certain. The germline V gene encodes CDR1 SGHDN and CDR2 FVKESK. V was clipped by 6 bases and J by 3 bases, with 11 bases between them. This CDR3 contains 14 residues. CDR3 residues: CASSSFRDTGELFF. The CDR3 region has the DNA TGTGCCAGCAGTTCTTTTCGGGACACCGGGGAGCTGTTTTTT.

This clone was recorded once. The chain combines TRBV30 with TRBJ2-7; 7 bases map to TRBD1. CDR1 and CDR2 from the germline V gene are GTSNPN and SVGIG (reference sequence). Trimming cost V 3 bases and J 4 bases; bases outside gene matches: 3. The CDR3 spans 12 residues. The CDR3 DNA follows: TGTGCCTGGAGCCAGGGGGAATACGAGCAGTACTTC. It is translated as CAWSQGEYEQYF.

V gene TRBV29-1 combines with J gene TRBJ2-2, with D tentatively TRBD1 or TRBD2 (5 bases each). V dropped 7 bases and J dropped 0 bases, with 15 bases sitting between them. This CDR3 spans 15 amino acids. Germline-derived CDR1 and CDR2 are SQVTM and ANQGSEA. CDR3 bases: TGCAGCGCCATGGCAGGGAGCGCGAACACCGGGGAGCTGTTTTTT. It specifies CSAMAGSANTGELFF.

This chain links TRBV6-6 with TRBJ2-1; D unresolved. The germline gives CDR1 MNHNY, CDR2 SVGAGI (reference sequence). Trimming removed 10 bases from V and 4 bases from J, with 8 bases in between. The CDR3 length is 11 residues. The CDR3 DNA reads TGTGCCATGGGCGATTACAATGAGCAGTTCTTC. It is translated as CAMGDYNEQFF.

As DNA, the CDR3 is TGCGCCAGCAGTTCGGCATGCGATAGCAAAAACATTCAGTACTTC. This codes for CASSSACDSKNIQYF. The chain links TRBV23-1 to TRBJ2-4; D gene ambiguous. TRBV23-1 is given ORF status, its function remaining uncertain. This CDR3 has 15 amino acids. V shed 5 bases and J shed 3 bases, with 14 bases lying between them.

CDR3 DNA sequence: TGTGCCAGCAGTGACAGGGCTTCACCCCTCCACTTT. This codes for CASSDRASPLHF. The chain is built from TRBV6-1 and TRBJ1-6; possible D gene TRBD1, 5 bases. This CDR3 is 12 amino acids long. Germline V gene sequence: CDR1 MNHNS, CDR2 SASEGT. Trimming took 3 bases from V and 9 from J, leaving 6 bases between them.

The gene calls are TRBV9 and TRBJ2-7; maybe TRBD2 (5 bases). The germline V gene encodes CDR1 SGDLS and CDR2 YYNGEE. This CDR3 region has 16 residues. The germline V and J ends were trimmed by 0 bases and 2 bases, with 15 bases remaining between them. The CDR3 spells CASSVAGGSRPYEQYF. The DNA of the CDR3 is TGTGCCAGCAGCGTAGCTGGAGGTAGCAGACCCTACGAGCAGTACTTC. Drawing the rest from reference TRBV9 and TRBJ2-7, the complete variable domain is DSGVTQTPKHLITATGQRVTLRCSPRSGDLSVYWYQQSLDQGLQFLIQYYNGEERAKGNILERFSAQQFPDLHSELNLSSLELGDSALYFCASSVAGGSRPYEQYFGPGTRLTVT.

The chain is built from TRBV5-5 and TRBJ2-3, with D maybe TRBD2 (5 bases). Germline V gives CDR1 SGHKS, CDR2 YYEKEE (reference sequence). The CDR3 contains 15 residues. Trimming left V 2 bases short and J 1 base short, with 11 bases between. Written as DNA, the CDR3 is TGTGCCAGCAGCTTAGGTGGGAGCGGCACAGATACGCAGTATTTT. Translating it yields CASSLGGSGTDTQYF.

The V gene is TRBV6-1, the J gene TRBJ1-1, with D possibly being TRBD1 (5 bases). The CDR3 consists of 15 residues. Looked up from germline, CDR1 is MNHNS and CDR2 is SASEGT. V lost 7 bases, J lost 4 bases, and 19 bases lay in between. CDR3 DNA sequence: TGTGCCAGCACCCTCGGGGGGTATCAAGGCACTGAAGCTTTCTTT. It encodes CASTLGGYQGTEAFF.